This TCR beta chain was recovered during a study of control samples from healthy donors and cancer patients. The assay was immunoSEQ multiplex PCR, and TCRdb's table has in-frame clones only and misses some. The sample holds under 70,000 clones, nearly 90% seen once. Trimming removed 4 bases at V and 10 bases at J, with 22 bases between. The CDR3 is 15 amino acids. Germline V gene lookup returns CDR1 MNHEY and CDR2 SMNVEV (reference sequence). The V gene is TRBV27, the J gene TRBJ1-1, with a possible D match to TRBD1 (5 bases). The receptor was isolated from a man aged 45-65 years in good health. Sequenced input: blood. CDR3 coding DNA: TGTGCCAGCAGTTACTCGGGGGTAACGGGGAGCCGAGCTTTCTTT. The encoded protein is CASSYSGVTGSRAFF.